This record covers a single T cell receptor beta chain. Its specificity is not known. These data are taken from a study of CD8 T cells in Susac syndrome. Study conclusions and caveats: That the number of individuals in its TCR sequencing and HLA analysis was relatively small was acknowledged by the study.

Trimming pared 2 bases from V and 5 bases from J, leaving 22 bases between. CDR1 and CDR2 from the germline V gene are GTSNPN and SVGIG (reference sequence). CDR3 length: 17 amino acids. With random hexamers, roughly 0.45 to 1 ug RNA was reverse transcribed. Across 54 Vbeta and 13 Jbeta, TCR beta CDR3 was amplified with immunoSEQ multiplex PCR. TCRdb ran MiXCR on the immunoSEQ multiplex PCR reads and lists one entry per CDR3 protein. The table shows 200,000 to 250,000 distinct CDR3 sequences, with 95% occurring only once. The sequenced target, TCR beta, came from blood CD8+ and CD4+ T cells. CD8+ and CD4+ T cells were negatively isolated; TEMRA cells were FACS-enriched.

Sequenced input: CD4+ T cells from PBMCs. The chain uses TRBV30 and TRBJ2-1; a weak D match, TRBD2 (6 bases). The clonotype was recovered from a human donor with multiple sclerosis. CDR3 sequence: CAWSPRRAIGSNNEQFF. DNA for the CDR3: TGTGCCTGGAGTCCCAGGCGTGCCATCGGGAGCAACAATGAGCAGTTCTTC.